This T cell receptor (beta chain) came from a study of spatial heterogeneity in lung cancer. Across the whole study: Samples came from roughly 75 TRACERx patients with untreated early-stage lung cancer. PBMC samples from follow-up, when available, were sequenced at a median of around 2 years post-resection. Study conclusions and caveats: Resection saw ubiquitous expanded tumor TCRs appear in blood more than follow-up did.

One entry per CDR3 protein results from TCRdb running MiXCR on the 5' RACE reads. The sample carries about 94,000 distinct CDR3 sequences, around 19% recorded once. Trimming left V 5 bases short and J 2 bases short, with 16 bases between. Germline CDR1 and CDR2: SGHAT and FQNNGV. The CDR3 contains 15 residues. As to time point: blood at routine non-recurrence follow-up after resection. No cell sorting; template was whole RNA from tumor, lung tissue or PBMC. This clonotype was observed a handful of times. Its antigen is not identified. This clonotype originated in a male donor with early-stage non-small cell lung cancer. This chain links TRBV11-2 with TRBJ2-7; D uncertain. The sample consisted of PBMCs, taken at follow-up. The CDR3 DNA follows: TGTGCCAGCAGCCGTGACTCGTACGTCCCCTACGAGCAGTACTTC. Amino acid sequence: CASSRDSYVPYEQYF.